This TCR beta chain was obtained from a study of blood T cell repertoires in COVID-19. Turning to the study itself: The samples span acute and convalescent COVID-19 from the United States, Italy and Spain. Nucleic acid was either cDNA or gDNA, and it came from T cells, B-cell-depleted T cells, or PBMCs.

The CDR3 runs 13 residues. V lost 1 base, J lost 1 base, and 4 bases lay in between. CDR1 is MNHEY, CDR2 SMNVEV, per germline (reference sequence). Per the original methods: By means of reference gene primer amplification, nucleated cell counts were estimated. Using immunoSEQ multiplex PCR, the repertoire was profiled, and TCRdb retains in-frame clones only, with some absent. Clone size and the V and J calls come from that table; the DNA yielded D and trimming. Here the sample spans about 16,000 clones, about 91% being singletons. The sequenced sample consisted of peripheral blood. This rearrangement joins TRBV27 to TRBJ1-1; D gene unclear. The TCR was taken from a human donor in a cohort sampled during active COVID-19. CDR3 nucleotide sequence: TGTGCCAGCAGTTTATACGGGAACACTGAAGCTTTCTTT. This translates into CASSLYGNTEAFF.